The clone carrying this T cell receptor beta chain has a count of ten or more. This CDR3 has 13 amino acids. The junction had 6 bases not matched to a gene; V was cut back by 4 bases and J by 8 bases. Germline V CDR1 and CDR2: SGHKS, YYEKEE (reference sequence). Amplified TCR beta CDR3 regions came from RNA transcripts. An initial round of RT-PCR targeting the TCR CDR3 relied on the HTBI primer set. TCRdb called the multiplex PCR reads again in MiXCR, with one record for every CDR3 protein. The sample includes roughly 290,000 distinct CDR3 sequences, approximately 13% seen only once; the top ten take roughly 7.9%. This specimen comes from a study of T cells in Graves' hyperthyroidism and ophthalmopathy. Hyperthyroidism patients were newly diagnosed, had disease duration under 2 months, and were aged 18 to 65 years. Isolation of PBMCs was performed on 9.5 to 10 ml fresh peripheral blood.

The sequenced sample consisted of blood. V is TRBV5-5 and J is TRBJ2-1; TRBD2 matches at 7 bases. This TCR came from a middle-aged woman with Graves' hyperthyroidism. The CDR3 DNA reads as TGTGCCAGCAGCCGTAGCGGGTTGGATGAGCAGTTCTTC. It codes for CASSRSGLDEQFF.